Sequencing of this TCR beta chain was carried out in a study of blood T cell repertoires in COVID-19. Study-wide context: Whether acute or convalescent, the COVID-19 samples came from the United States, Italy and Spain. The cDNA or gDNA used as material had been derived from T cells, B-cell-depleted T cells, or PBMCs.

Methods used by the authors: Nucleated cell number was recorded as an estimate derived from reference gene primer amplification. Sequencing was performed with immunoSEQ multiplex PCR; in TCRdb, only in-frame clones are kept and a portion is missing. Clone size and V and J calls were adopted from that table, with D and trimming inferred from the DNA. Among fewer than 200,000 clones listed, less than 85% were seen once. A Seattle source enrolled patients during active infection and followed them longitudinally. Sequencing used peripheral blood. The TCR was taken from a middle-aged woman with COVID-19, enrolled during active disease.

The CDR3: CASSFQTGDGNTIYF. CDR3 nucleotide sequence: TGCGCCAGCAGCTTTCAGACGGGGGATGGAAACACCATATATTTT. This chain joins TRBV5-1 and TRBJ1-3; D possibly corresponds to TRBD1 (5 bases). The V end was cut by 2 bases, the J end by 3 bases, with 12 bases between. The V gene's germline CDR1 is SGHRS and CDR2 YFSETQ. The CDR3 has 15 amino acids.